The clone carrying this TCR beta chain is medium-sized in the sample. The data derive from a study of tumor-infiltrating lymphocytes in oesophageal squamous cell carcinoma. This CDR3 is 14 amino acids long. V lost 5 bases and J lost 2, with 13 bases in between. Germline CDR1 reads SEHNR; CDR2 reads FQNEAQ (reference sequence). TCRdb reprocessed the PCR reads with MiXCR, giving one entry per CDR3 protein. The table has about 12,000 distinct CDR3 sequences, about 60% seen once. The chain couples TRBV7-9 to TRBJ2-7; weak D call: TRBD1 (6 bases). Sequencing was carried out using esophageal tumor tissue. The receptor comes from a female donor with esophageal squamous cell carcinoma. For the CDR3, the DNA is TGTGCCAGCAGCCGGGTGGGGGCTACCTACGAGCAGTACTTC. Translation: CASSRVGATYEQYF.